Listed below are T cell receptor beta chains from one sample, sequenced in a study of blood T cells in healthy people across ages. TCRdb called the 5' RACE reads again in MiXCR, with one record for every CDR3 protein. Found here are approximately 900,000 distinct CDR3 sequences, around 46% of them singletons; the top ten hold 10% to 15%. The sample was blood. Receptor source: a man in his thirties or forties in good health. CDR3s include the opening cysteine and the closing phenylalanine or tryptophan. Fields, in order: V gene, clone size, D gene, J gene, CDR3 DNA, CDR3 protein. A D gene is named only where the DNA matches it firmly. A clone size is listed for some rows: how often the clone was seen (once, few, many), or a class if it is expanded.

>TRBV5-1|NA|NA|TRBJ2-3
TGTGCCAGCAGCTTGGGCCGATCAGATACGCAGTATTTT
CASSLGRSDTQYF
>TRBV20-1|NA|NA|TRBJ2-1
TGCAGTGCTAGAGATCCGCCTGAGCAGTTCTTC
CSARDPPEQFF
>TRBV6-5|NA|TRBD1|TRBJ2-7
TGTGCCAGCAGACCCACAGGGGTCCACGAGCAGTACTTC
CASRPTGVHEQYF
>TRBV29-1|NA|NA|TRBJ2-7
TGCAGCGTTACCCCTGCGGGACAGTACGAGCAGTACTTC
CSVTPAGQYEQYF
>TRBV6-5|NA|NA|TRBJ2-7
TGTGCCAGCAGTAGGAGGAATTCCTACGAGCAGTACTTC
CASSRRNSYEQYF
>TRBV27|NA|NA|TRBJ1-2
TGTGCCAGCAAAACGGGACCCTCAACAGGCTACACCTTC
CASKTGPSTGYTF
>TRBV10-2|NA|NA|TRBJ2-5
TGCGCCAGCAGTGAGTCTGGGCTCCCGGGGGCGGCCCAGTACTTC
CASSESGLPGAAQYF
>TRBV4-1|many|NA|TRBJ2-3
TGCGCCAGCAGCCAAGAGGCCCGCACAGATACGCAGTATTTT
CASSQEARTDTQYF
>TRBV4-1|few|NA|TRBJ2-7
TGCGCCAGCGAGGTAGGAGAGGGCGCCTACGAGCAGTACTTC
CASEVGEGAYEQYF
>TRBV7-9|NA|NA|TRBJ1-2
TGTGCCAGCAGCCAAGGGATCCCCGGGGCTAACTATGGCTACACCTTC
CASSQGIPGANYGYTF
>TRBV30|NA|NA|TRBJ2-3
TGTGCCTGGAGTGGGGGGACCACAGATACGCAGTATTTT
CAWSGGTTDTQYF
>TRBV11-2|few|NA|TRBJ2-7
TGTGCCAGCAGCTTAGGGTTCGGGACCCGCTCCTACAATGAGCAGTACTTC
CASSLGFGTRSYNEQYF
>TRBV3-1|once|NA|TRBJ2-4
TGTGCCAGCAGCCAGACAGGCCGGCAGTACTTC
CASSQTGRQYF
>TRBV12-3/TRBV12-4|few|TRBD1|TRBJ1-5
TGTGCCAGCAGTCCAGGGACAGGGCGGTATAGCAATCAGCCCCAGCATTTT
CASSPGTGRYSNQPQHF
>TRBV7-2|NA|NA|TRBJ2-2
TGTGCCAGCAGCTACTTTCGGGGGCTCGGCGGGGAGCTGTTTTTT
CASSYFRGLGGELFF
>TRBV19|few|NA|TRBJ1-1
TGTGCCAGCGCCGAGGAGGGAGTCGACACTGAAGCTTTCTTT
CASAEEGVDTEAFF
>TRBV27|NA|NA|TRBJ2-1
TGTGCCAGCAGTTTACTCCGGGAAAATGAGCAGTTCTTC
CASSLLRENEQFF
>TRBV5-6|NA|TRBD2|TRBJ2-3
TGTGCCAGCAGCTTGAGGAAGGTAGCGGGGTCGAGCACAGATACGCAGTATTTT
CASSLRKVAGSSTDTQYF
>TRBV28|few|NA|TRBJ2-3
TGTGCCAGCACCCCTACGGGGGTGCGCGCAGATACGCAGTATTTT
CASTPTGVRADTQYF
>TRBV10-3|NA|NA|TRBJ2-2
TGTGCCATCAGTGAGTCGAAGCCAGGGTTAAGCACCGGGGAGCTGTTTTTT
CAISESKPGLSTGELFF
>TRBV6-5|NA|NA|TRBJ2-5
TGTGCCAGCAGTTACGGGCGTATCTTAGGGGGTGAGACCCAGTACTTC
CASSYGRILGGETQYF
>TRBV18|NA|NA|TRBJ2-1
TGTGCCAGCTCACCACAGGGTGGACGTAACTCAAATGAGCAGTTCTTC
CASSPQGGRNSNEQFF
>TRBV7-2|many|TRBD1|TRBJ2-1
TGTGCCAGCAGCCGAGGGACAGGGGCCAGGAATGAGCAGTTCTTC
CASSRGTGARNEQFF
>TRBV7-2|NA|TRBD1|TRBJ1-6
TGTGCCAGCAACCCGGGACAGATTAATTCACCCCTCCACTTT
CASNPGQINSPLHF
>TRBV29-1|few|NA|TRBJ1-2
TGCAGCGTTGGGGTCAATGAGCGTAACTATGGCTACACCTTC
CSVGVNERNYGYTF
>TRBV5-1|NA|NA|TRBJ2-2
TGCGCCAGCAGCTTGGTGGCAGGAGACAACACCGGGGAGCTGTTTTTT
CASSLVAGDNTGELFF